A selection of T cell receptor beta chains follows, all from one sample in a study of blood T cell repertoires in COVID-19. Assay: immunoSEQ multiplex PCR; the TCRdb copy retains only in-frame clones and omits some. The sample records 150,000 to 200,000 clones, roughly nine tenths being singletons. The sequencing sample was made of peripheral blood. All receptors derive from a young man who had recovered from COVID-19. Both conserved end residues are part of each CDR3. The order of the fields is J gene, V gene, clone size, D gene, CDR3 protein, CDR3 DNA. D genes are given only for firm matches. Not all rows give a size; the values are once, few, many and, for expanded clones, a class.

j_gene: TRBJ2-4; v_gene: TRBV10-3; abundance: .; d_gene: .; CDR3aa: CAISAEGLDIQYF; CDR3nt: TGTGCCATCAGTGCGGAGGGTTTGGACATTCAGTACTTC
j_gene: TRBJ2-5; v_gene: TRBV5-1; abundance: .; d_gene: TRBD1; CDR3aa: CASSMDRVETQYF; CDR3nt: TGCGCCAGCAGCATGGACAGGGTAGAGACCCAGTACTTC
j_gene: TRBJ1-2; v_gene: TRBV7-2; abundance: .; d_gene: TRBD1; CDR3aa: CASSSLNPGQGSNYGYTF; CDR3nt: TGTGCCAGTAGCTCACTAAACCCGGGACAGGGATCCAACTATGGCTACACCTTC
j_gene: TRBJ2-7; v_gene: TRBV19; abundance: .; d_gene: .; CDR3aa: CASSAGQFLGEQYF; CDR3nt: TGTGCCAGTAGTGCCGGACAATTCTTGGGGGAGCAGTACTTC
j_gene: TRBJ2-2; v_gene: TRBV19; abundance: few; d_gene: TRBD2; CDR3aa: CASSPSEREFGELFF; CDR3nt: TGTGCCAGTAGCCCCTCGGAGCGGGAGTTCGGGGAGCTGTTTTTT
j_gene: TRBJ1-1; v_gene: TRBV4-1; abundance: .; d_gene: .; CDR3aa: CASSSKAGQNTEAFF; CDR3nt: TGCGCCAGCAGCTCAAAAGCCGGACAGAACACTGAAGCTTTCTTT
j_gene: TRBJ2-7; v_gene: TRBV6-5; abundance: .; d_gene: TRBD2; CDR3aa: CASSYSGQPYEQYF; CDR3nt: TGTGCCAGCTCTTATAGCGGGCAGCCCTACGAGCAGTACTTC
j_gene: TRBJ2-7; v_gene: TRBV10-3; abundance: .; d_gene: TRBD1; CDR3aa: CAISISQQGVSYEQYF; CDR3nt: TGTGCCATCAGTATAAGCCAACAGGGGGTCTCCTACGAGCAGTACTTC
j_gene: TRBJ1-3; v_gene: TRBV19; abundance: .; d_gene: .; CDR3aa: CASSIPRNTIYF; CDR3nt: TGTGCCAGTAGTATCCCGAGGAACACCATATATTTT
j_gene: TRBJ2-3; v_gene: TRBV4-1; abundance: .; d_gene: .; CDR3aa: CASSQEERSTDTQYF; CDR3nt: TGCGCCAGCAGCCAAGAGGAGCGGAGCACAGATACGCAGTATTTT
j_gene: TRBJ1-3; v_gene: TRBV19; abundance: .; d_gene: .; CDR3aa: CASSLVTGSGNTIYF; CDR3nt: TGTGCCAGTAGTTTGGTTACGGGCTCTGGAAACACCATATATTTT
j_gene: TRBJ2-5; v_gene: TRBV5-1; abundance: .; d_gene: .; CDR3aa: CASSRGTSQETQYF; CDR3nt: TGCGCCAGCAGCCGCGGGACTTCGCAAGAGACCCAGTACTTC
j_gene: TRBJ2-2; v_gene: TRBV7-6; abundance: .; d_gene: TRBD1; CDR3aa: CASSLVGDRVNTGELFF; CDR3nt: TGTGCCAGCAGCTTAGTAGGGGACAGGGTGAACACCGGGGAGCTGTTTTTT
j_gene: TRBJ1-1; v_gene: TRBV27; abundance: .; d_gene: TRBD1; CDR3aa: CASRSGQDGYTEAFF; CDR3nt: TGTGCCAGCAGATCTGGACAGGACGGGTACACTGAAGCTTTCTTT
j_gene: TRBJ2-2; v_gene: TRBV6-5; abundance: .; d_gene: TRBD1; CDR3aa: CASSLQGLNTGELFF; CDR3nt: TGTGCCAGCAGTCTACAGGGGTTAAACACCGGGGAGCTGTTTTTT
j_gene: TRBJ1-5; v_gene: TRBV25-1; abundance: .; d_gene: .; CDR3aa: CASSEGGSWGNQPQHF; CDR3nt: TGTGCCAGCAGTGAAGGGGGCAGCTGGGGGAATCAGCCCCAGCATTTT
j_gene: TRBJ2-7; v_gene: TRBV2; abundance: .; d_gene: TRBD1; CDR3aa: CASSVNRGSVGEQYF; CDR3nt: TGTGCCAGCAGCGTTAACAGGGGCTCGGTCGGCGAGCAGTACTTC
j_gene: TRBJ1-1; v_gene: TRBV2; abundance: .; d_gene: .; CDR3aa: CASSVLMNTEAFF; CDR3nt: TGTGCCAGCAGTGTACTGATGAACACTGAAGCTTTCTTT
j_gene: TRBJ2-5; v_gene: TRBV27; abundance: .; d_gene: TRBD1; CDR3aa: CASSFSGTGYQETQYF; CDR3nt: TGTGCCAGCAGTTTTTCCGGGACAGGGTACCAAGAGACCCAGTACTTC
j_gene: TRBJ2-7; v_gene: TRBV3-1/TRBV3-2; abundance: .; d_gene: .; CDR3aa: CASSPSRSYEQYF; CDR3nt: TGTGCCAGCAGCCCTAGCCGTAGCTACGAGCAGTACTTC
j_gene: TRBJ1-3; v_gene: TRBV19; abundance: .; d_gene: TRBD1; CDR3aa: CASSRTGDSGNTIYF; CDR3nt: TGTGCCAGTAGTAGGACAGGAGACTCTGGAAACACCATATATTTT
j_gene: TRBJ1-5; v_gene: TRBV6-5; abundance: few; d_gene: .; CDR3aa: CASSSFVGAQPQHF; CDR3nt: TGTGCCAGCAGTTCCTTCGTGGGAGCTCAGCCCCAGCATTTT
j_gene: TRBJ2-1; v_gene: TRBV5-8; abundance: .; d_gene: .; CDR3aa: CASSLASGTLYYNEQFF; CDR3nt: TGTGCCAGCAGCTTGGCATCCGGGACTCTATACTACAATGAGCAGTTCTTC
j_gene: TRBJ2-4; v_gene: TRBV14; abundance: .; d_gene: TRBD2; CDR3aa: CASSRGLAGGLGAKNIQYF; CDR3nt: TGTGCCAGCAGCCGGGGACTAGCGGGAGGGCTGGGAGCCAAAAACATTCAGTACTTC
j_gene: TRBJ2-3; v_gene: TRBV11-2; abundance: .; d_gene: TRBD2; CDR3aa: CASSFASGRQADTQYF; CDR3nt: TGTGCCAGCAGCTTCGCTAGCGGGAGGCAGGCAGATACGCAGTATTTT
j_gene: TRBJ2-4; v_gene: TRBV5-4; abundance: .; d_gene: .; CDR3aa: CASSETTGRALAKNIQYF; CDR3nt: TGTGCCAGCAGCGAAACAACAGGGAGGGCACTAGCCAAAAACATTCAGTACTTC
j_gene: TRBJ1-2; v_gene: TRBV7-9; abundance: .; d_gene: .; CDR3aa: CASSLEVAGEGGYTF; CDR3nt: TGTGCCAGCAGCTTAGAAGTGGCAGGGGAAGGGGGCTACACCTTC
j_gene: TRBJ2-7; v_gene: TRBV4-2; abundance: .; d_gene: .; CDR3aa: CASSPDMYEQYF; CDR3nt: TGTGCCAGCAGCCCGGACATGTACGAGCAGTACTTC
j_gene: TRBJ2-1; v_gene: TRBV5-5; abundance: .; d_gene: .; CDR3aa: CASSPVESSYNEQFF; CDR3nt: TGTGCCAGCAGCCCCGTCGAGAGCTCCTACAATGAGCAGTTCTTC
j_gene: TRBJ1-2; v_gene: TRBV10-3; abundance: once; d_gene: TRBD1; CDR3aa: CAIRGQGAGYTF; CDR3nt: TGTGCCATCAGGGGACAGGGAGCCGGCTACACCTTC
j_gene: TRBJ1-1; v_gene: TRBV16; abundance: .; d_gene: .; CDR3aa: CASSQFRGEGTEAFF; CDR3nt: TGTGCCAGCAGCCAATTCCGCGGGGAGGGAACTGAAGCTTTCTTT
j_gene: TRBJ2-3; v_gene: TRBV6-2/TRBV6-3; abundance: .; d_gene: .; CDR3aa: CASSDKIRSGQDTQYF; CDR3nt: TGTGCCAGCAGTGACAAGATCCGATCTGGCCAGGATACGCAGTATTTT
j_gene: TRBJ2-1; v_gene: TRBV18; abundance: once; d_gene: TRBD1; CDR3aa: CASSPPGQGRINEQFF; CDR3nt: TGTGCCAGCTCACCTCCGGGACAGGGACGGATCAATGAGCAGTTCTTC
j_gene: TRBJ1-1; v_gene: TRBV7-9; abundance: .; d_gene: .; CDR3aa: CASSFSIVSEAFF; CDR3nt: TGTGCCAGCAGCTTCTCTATTGTTTCTGAAGCTTTCTTT
j_gene: TRBJ2-5; v_gene: TRBV5-5; abundance: .; d_gene: .; CDR3aa: CASSHGWASGLSETQYF; CDR3nt: TGTGCCAGCAGCCATGGGTGGGCGAGCGGCCTGTCGGAGACCCAGTACTTC
j_gene: TRBJ2-1; v_gene: TRBV9; abundance: .; d_gene: TRBD2; CDR3aa: CASSAGLAGDGNEQFF; CDR3nt: TGTGCCAGCAGCGCAGGACTAGCGGGAGATGGCAATGAGCAGTTCTTC
j_gene: TRBJ1-2; v_gene: TRBV11-2; abundance: .; d_gene: .; CDR3aa: CASSWGESYGYTF; CDR3nt: TGTGCCAGCAGCTGGGGGGAGTCCTATGGCTACACCTTC
j_gene: TRBJ2-1; v_gene: TRBV6-6; abundance: .; d_gene: TRBD2; CDR3aa: CASSPPGGLAGANEQFF; CDR3nt: TGTGCCAGCAGTCCTCCGGGGGGACTAGCGGGAGCCAATGAGCAGTTCTTC
j_gene: TRBJ2-3; v_gene: TRBV5-6; abundance: once; d_gene: TRBD1; CDR3aa: CASSRPGQITDTQYF; CDR3nt: TGTGCCAGCAGTCGACCGGGACAGATCACAGATACGCAGTATTTT
j_gene: TRBJ2-2; v_gene: TRBV5-1; abundance: .; d_gene: .; CDR3aa: CASSLAAGLGAGELFF; CDR3nt: TGCGCCAGCAGCTTGGCCGCGGGGTTGGGGGCCGGGGAGCTGTTTTTT
j_gene: TRBJ1-5; v_gene: TRBV5-1; abundance: .; d_gene: TRBD1; CDR3aa: CASSWSGQGDMGQPQHF; CDR3nt: TGCGCCAGCAGCTGGAGCGGACAGGGGGATATGGGTCAGCCCCAGCATTTT